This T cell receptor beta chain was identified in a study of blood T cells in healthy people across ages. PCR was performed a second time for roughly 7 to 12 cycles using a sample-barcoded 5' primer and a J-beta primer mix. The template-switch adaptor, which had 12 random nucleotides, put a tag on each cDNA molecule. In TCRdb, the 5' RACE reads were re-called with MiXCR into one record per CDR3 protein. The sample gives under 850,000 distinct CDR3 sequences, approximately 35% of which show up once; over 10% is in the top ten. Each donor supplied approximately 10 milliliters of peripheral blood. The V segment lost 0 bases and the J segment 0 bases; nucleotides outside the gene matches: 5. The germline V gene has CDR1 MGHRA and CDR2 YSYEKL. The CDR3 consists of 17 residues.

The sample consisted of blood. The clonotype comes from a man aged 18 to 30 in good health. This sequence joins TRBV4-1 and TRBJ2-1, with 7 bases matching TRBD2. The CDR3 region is CASSQDMSGASYNEQFF. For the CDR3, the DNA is TGCGCCAGCAGCCAAGATATGAGCGGGGCCTCCTACAATGAGCAGTTCTTC.